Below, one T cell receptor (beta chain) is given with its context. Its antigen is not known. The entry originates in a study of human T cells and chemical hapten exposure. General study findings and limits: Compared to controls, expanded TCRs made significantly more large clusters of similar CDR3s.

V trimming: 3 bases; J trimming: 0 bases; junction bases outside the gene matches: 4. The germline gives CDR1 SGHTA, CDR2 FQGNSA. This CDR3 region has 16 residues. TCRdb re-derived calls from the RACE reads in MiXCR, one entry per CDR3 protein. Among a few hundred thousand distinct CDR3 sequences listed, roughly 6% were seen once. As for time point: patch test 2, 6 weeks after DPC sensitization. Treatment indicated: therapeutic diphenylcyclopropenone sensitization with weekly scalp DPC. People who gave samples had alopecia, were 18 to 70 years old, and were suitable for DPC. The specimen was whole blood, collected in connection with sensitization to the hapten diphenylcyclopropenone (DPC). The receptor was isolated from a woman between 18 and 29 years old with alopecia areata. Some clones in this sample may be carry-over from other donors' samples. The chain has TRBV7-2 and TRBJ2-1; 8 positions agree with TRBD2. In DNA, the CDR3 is TGTGCCAGCAGCTTCAGCGGGGGCGCCTCCTACAATGAGCAGTTCTTC. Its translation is CASSFSGGASYNEQFF.